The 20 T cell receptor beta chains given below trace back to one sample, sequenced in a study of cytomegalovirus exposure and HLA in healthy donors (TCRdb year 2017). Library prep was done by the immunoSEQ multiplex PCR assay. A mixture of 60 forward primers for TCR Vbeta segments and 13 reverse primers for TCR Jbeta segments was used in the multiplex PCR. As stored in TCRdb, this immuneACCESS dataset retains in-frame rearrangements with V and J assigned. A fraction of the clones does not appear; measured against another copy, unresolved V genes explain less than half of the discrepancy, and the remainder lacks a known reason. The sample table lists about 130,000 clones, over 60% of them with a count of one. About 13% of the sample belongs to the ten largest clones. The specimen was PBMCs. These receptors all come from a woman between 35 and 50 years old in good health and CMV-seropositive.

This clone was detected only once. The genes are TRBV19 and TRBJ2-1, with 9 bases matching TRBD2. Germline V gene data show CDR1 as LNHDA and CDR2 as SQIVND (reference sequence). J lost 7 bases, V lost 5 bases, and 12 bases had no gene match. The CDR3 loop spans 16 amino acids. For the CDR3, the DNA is TGTGCCAGTAGTGGCCTAGCGGGATTTACAGGTAATGAGCAGTTCTTC. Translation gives CASSGLAGFTGNEQFF.

Written as DNA, the CDR3 is TGTGCCAGCAGCCCCCATGGTGTAGCGGGAGTCCAAGAGACCCAGTACTTC. Translating gives CASSPHGVAGVQETQYF. V and J are TRBV9 and TRBJ2-5; the match to TRBD2 covers 9 bases. Trimming at V came to 4 bases and at J to 1 base, leaving 11 bases not matched to a gene. The germline V gene has CDR1 SGDLS and CDR2 YYNGEE. The CDR3 runs 17 residues.

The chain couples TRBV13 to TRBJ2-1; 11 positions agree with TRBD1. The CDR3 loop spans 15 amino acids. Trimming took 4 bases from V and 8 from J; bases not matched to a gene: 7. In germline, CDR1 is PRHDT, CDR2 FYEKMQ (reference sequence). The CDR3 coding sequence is TGTGCCAGCAGCTCCGGACAGGGGGCTCGGGATGAGCAGTTCTTC. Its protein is CASSSGQGARDEQFF.

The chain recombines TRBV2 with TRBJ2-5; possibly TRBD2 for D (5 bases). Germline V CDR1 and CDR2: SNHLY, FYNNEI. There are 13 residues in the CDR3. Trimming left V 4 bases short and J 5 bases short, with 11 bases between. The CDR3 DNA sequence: TGTGCCAGCAGTGTAGGACTGCTGGAGACCCAGTACTTC. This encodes CASSVGLLETQYF.

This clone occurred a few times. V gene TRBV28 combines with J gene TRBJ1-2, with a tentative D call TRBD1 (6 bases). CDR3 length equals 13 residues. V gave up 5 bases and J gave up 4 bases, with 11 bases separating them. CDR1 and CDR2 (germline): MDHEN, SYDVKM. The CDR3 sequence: CASSHGQLYGYTF. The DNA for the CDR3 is TGTGCCAGCAGTCACGGACAGCTCTATGGCTACACCTTC.

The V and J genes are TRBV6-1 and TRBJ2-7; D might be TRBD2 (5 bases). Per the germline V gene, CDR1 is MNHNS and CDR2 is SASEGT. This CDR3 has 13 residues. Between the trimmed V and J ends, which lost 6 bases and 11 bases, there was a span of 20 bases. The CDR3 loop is CASSQQPDSSKYF. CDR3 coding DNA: TGTGCCAGCAGCCAACAACCGGACTCGTCAAAGTACTTC.

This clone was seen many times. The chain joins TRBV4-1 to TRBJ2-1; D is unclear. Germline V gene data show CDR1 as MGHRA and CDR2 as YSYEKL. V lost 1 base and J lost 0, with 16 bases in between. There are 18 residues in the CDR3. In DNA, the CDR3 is TGCGCCAGCAGCCAAGTTGACTTCGGGTGGGTCTCCTACAATGAGCAGTTCTTC. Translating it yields CASSQVDFGWVSYNEQFF.

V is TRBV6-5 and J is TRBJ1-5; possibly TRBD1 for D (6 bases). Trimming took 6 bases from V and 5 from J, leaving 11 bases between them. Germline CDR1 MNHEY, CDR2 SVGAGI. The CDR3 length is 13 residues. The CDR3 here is CASRWGPDQPQHF. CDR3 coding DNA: TGTGCCAGCAGATGGGGGCCGGATCAGCCCCAGCATTTT.

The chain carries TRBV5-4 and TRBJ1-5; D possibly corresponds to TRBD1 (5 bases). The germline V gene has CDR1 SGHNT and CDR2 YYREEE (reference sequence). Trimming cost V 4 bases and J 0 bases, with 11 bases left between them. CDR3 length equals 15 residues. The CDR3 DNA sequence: TGTGCCAGCAGCCGGGGGGTTCATAGCAATCAGCCCCAGCATTTT. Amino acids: CASSRGVHSNQPQHF.

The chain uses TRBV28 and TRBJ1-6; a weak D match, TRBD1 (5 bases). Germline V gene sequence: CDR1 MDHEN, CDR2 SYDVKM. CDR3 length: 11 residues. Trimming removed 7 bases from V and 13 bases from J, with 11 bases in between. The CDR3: CASTNRFPLHF. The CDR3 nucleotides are TGTGCCAGCACCAACAGGTTTCCCCTCCACTTT.

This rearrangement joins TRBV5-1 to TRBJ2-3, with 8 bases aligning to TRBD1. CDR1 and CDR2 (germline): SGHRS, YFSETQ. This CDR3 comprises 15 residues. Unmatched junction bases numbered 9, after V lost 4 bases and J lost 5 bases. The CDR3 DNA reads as TGCGCCAGCAGCGCACCCAGGGGGCGTGAAGATACGCAGTATTTT. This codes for CASSAPRGREDTQYF.

The CDR3 protein is CASRGPGGNQPQHF. CDR3 DNA: TGTGCCAGTAGGGGCCCGGGGGGCAATCAGCCCCAGCATTTT. The V call is TRBV19, the J call TRBJ1-5; D may be TRBD1 (5 bases). The CDR3 covers 14 residues. Trimming stripped 6 bases from V and 2 bases from J, with 11 bases between. Germline CDR1 reads LNHDA; CDR2 reads SQIVND (reference sequence).

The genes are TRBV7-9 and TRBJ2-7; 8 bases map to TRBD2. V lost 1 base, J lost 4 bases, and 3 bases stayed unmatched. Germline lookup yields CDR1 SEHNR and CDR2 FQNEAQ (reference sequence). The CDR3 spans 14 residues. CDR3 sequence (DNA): TGTGCCAGCAGCTTAGGGAGCGGGAGTTACGAGCAGTACTTC. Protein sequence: CASSLGSGSYEQYF.

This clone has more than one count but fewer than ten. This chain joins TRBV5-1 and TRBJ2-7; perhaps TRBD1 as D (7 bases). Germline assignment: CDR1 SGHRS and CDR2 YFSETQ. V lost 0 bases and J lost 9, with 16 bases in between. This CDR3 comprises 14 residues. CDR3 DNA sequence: TGCGCCAGCAGCTTGGCCCCCCAGGGGGGTCGGCAGTACTTC. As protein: CASSLAPQGGRQYF.

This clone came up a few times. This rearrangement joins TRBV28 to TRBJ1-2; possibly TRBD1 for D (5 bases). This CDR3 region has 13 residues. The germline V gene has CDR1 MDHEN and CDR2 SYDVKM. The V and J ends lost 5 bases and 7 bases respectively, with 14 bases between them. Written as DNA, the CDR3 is TGTGCCAGCAGTACCGTGGGGGGAATTGGCTACACCTTC. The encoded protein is CASSTVGGIGYTF.

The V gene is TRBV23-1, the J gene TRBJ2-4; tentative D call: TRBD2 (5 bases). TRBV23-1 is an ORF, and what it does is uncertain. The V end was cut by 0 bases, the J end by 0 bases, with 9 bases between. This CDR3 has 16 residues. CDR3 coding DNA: TGCGCCAGCAGTCAATCCGGGAAAAGAGCCAAAAACATTCAGTACTTC. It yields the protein CASSQSGKRAKNIQYF.

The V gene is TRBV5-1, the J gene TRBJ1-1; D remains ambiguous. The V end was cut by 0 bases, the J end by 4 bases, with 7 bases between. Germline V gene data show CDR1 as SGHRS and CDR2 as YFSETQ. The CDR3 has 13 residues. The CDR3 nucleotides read TGCGCCAGCAGCTTGGCCGCGGGCACTGAAGCTTTCTTT. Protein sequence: CASSLAAGTEAFF.

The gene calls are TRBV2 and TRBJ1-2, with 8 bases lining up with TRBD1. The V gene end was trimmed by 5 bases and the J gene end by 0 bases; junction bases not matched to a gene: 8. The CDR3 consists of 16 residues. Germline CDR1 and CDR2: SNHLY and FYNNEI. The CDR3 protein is CASSYGTGFSNYGYTF. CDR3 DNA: TGTGCCAGCAGTTACGGGACAGGCTTCTCTAACTATGGCTACACCTTC.

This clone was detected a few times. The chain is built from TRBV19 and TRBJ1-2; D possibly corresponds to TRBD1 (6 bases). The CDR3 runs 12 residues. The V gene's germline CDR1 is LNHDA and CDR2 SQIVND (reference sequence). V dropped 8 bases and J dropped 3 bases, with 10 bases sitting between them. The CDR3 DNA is TGTGCCAGTGGAGACAGGTACTATGGCTACACCTTC. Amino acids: CASGDRYYGYTF.

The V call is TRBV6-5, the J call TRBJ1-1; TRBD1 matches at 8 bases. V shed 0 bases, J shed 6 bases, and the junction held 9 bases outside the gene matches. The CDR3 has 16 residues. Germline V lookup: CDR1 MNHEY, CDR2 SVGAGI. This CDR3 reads CASSYSQGAVVSEAFF. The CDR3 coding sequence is TGTGCCAGCAGTTACTCTCAGGGGGCCGTTGTATCTGAAGCTTTCTTT.